The rows below give T cell receptor beta chains drawn from one sample of a study of cytomegalovirus exposure and HLA in healthy donors. The assay was immunoSEQ multiplex PCR, and TCRdb's table has in-frame clones only and misses some. This table holds roughly 100,000 clones, 88% found once. The sequenced sample consisted of PBMCs. The receptors come from a woman between 18 and 29 years old in good health and CMV-seropositive. CDR3s include the opening cysteine and the closing phenylalanine or tryptophan. A D gene is named only where the DNA matches it firmly. Some rows have no size entry. The others give once, few or many, or a class for an expanded clone.

v_gene,j_gene,abundance,d_gene,CDR3aa,CDR3nt
TRBV7-9,TRBJ1-5,few,.,CASSLGLEGPQHF,TGTGCCAGCAGCTTAGGATTAGAGGGACCCCAGCATTTT
TRBV2,TRBJ1-1,.,TRBD1,CANYGTGYTEAFF,TGTGCCAACTACGGGACAGGGTACACTGAAGCTTTCTTT
TRBV28,TRBJ1-6,.,TRBD1,CASSLGQGVSNSPLHF,TGTGCCAGCAGTTTGGGACAGGGTGTTTCGAATTCACCCCTCCACTTT
TRBV6-5,TRBJ2-7,.,TRBD1,CASSYSRTGNYEQYF,TGTGCCAGCAGTTACTCGAGGACAGGGAACTACGAGCAGTACTTC
TRBV11-2,TRBJ2-1,.,.,CASSDLEGGEQFF,TGTGCCAGCAGCGACTTAGAGGGAGGTGAGCAGTTCTTC
TRBV7-9,TRBJ2-1,.,.,CASSLTSGTYNEQFF,TGTGCCAGCAGCTTGACCTCCGGGACCTACAATGAGCAGTTCTTC
TRBV6-6,TRBJ1-6,.,.,CASRAGERNSPLHF,TGTGCCAGCAGAGCAGGGGAAAGGAATTCACCCCTCCACTTT
TRBV7-2,TRBJ2-1,.,TRBD2,CASSLGPRGLAAYNEQFF,TGTGCCAGCAGCTTAGGTCCCCGGGGACTAGCAGCCTACAATGAGCAGTTCTTC
TRBV6-5,TRBJ1-3,.,TRBD1,CASSPDRGRGNTIYF,TGTGCCAGCAGCCCGGACAGGGGGCGAGGAAACACCATATATTTT
TRBV21-1,TRBJ2-3,.,.,CASSNRSGTGLCTDTQYF,TGTGCCAGCAGCAACCGTTCCGGGACAGGTCTCTGCACAGATACGCAGTATTTT
TRBV6-1,TRBJ2-6,few,.,CASSETAGANVLTF,TGTGCCAGCAGTGAAACTGCGGGGGCCAACGTCCTGACTTTC
TRBV25-1,TRBJ1-2,.,TRBD1,CASTPTGSGYTF,TGTGCCAGCACCCCGACAGGGAGTGGCTACACCTTC
TRBV18,TRBJ1-5,.,TRBD1,CASSPRTGSDQPQHF,TGTGCCAGCTCACCACGGACAGGCTCTGATCAGCCCCAGCATTTT
TRBV2,TRBJ1-1,.,.,CASSQGGRAEAFF,TGTGCCAGCAGTCAGGGAGGGAGGGCTGAAGCTTTCTTT
TRBV18,TRBJ2-5,.,.,CASSPSPGQHQETQYF,TGTGCCAGCTCACCCTCCCCCGGACAGCACCAAGAGACCCAGTACTTC
TRBV28,TRBJ2-2,.,TRBD2,CASSSVLAGGPDTGELFF,TGTGCCAGCAGTTCGGTACTAGCGGGGGGGCCCGACACCGGGGAGCTGTTTTTT
TRBV6-5,TRBJ2-3,.,.,CASPGPTDTQYF,TGTGCCAGCCCTGGCCCCACAGATACGCAGTATTTT
TRBV15,TRBJ1-5,.,TRBD1,CATSRDRGHNQPQHF,TGTGCCACCAGCAGAGACAGGGGGCACAATCAGCCCCAGCATTTT
TRBV6-1,TRBJ1-5,.,TRBD1,CASSEAPSGGSAQPQHF,TGTGCCAGCAGTGAAGCCCCGTCAGGGGGCAGTGCTCAGCCCCAGCATTTT
TRBV7-9,TRBJ2-1,.,TRBD1,CATLQGAEQFF,TGTGCCACCCTACAGGGGGCTGAGCAGTTCTTC
TRBV27,TRBJ1-5,.,.,CASSLVTGGTQPQHF,TGTGCCAGCAGTTTAGTAACAGGAGGGACCCAGCCCCAGCATTTT
TRBV4-3,TRBJ1-5,.,.,CASSQDAGQPQHF,TGCGCCAGCAGCCAAGATGCGGGTCAGCCCCAGCATTTT
TRBV29-1,TRBJ2-1,.,TRBD2,CSVGMTSSQDDEQFF,TGCAGCGTTGGGATGACTAGCTCTCAGGACGATGAGCAGTTCTTC
TRBV13,TRBJ1-6,.,.,CASSFGGRNPNSPLHF,TGTGCCAGCAGCTTCGGGGGACGGAATCCTAATTCACCCCTCCACTTT
TRBV4-1,TRBJ1-2,.,TRBD1,CASSLTGAGGYTF,TGCGCCAGCAGCCTTACAGGGGCGGGGGGCTACACCTTC
TRBV28,TRBJ2-7,once,TRBD1,CASRTGEASYEQYF,TGTGCCAGCAGGACAGGGGAAGCCTCCTACGAGCAGTACTTC
TRBV7-8,TRBJ1-4,.,.,CASSLVRGIEKLFF,TGTGCCAGCAGCTTAGTCAGGGGTATTGAAAAACTGTTTTTT
TRBV5-8,TRBJ1-5,.,TRBD1,CASSLDRGSYQPQHF,TGTGCCAGCAGCTTGGACAGGGGAAGTTATCAGCCCCAGCATTTT
TRBV6-4,TRBJ2-2,.,TRBD2,CASSQSPSGASGELFF,TGTGCCAGCAGCCAGTCACCTAGCGGGGCCTCCGGGGAGCTGTTTTTT
TRBV27,TRBJ1-6,once,TRBD1,CASTKRSRGQHF,TGTGCCAGCACCAAACGGTCCAGGGGGCAGCACTTT
TRBV18,TRBJ1-5,.,TRBD1,CASSPGGNQPQHF,TGTGCCAGCTCTCCAGGGGGGAATCAGCCCCAGCATTTT
TRBV11-2,TRBJ1-6,.,TRBD1,CASSVRTGPNSPLHF,TGTGCCAGCAGCGTAAGGACAGGGCCGAATTCACCCCTCCACTTT
TRBV7-7,TRBJ1-2,.,.,CASSLPGQFYTF,TGTGCTAGCAGCTTACCAGGACAGTTCTACACCTTC
TRBV5-1,TRBJ1-2,.,.,CASSLGRGRLVDGYTF,TGCGCCAGCAGCTTGGGCAGGGGAAGGCTCGTCGATGGCTACACCTTC
TRBV6-5,TRBJ1-2,.,.,CASSYSTVGGYTF,TGTGCCAGCAGTTACTCGACTGTGGGTGGCTACACCTTC
TRBV4-1,TRBJ2-5,.,TRBD2,CASSVLAGGRETQYF,TGCGCCAGCAGCGTACTAGCGGGGGGGCGAGAGACCCAGTACTTC
TRBV2,TRBJ1-6,few,.,CASSDTGSYNSPLHF,TGTGCCAGCAGTGACACGGGCTCCTATAATTCACCCCTCCACTTT
TRBV7-2,TRBJ1-6,.,.,CASSSSGQANSPLHF,TGTGCCAGCAGCTCATCCGGACAAGCAAATTCACCCCTCCACTTT
TRBV27,TRBJ1-2,.,.,CASSRTRGGYTF,TGTGCCAGCAGTCGTACCCGCGGGGGCTACACCTTC
TRBV27,TRBJ2-3,.,.,CASSLYRSSTDTQYF,TGTGCCAGCAGTTTGTACAGATCTAGCACAGATACGCAGTATTTT
TRBV27,TRBJ2-5,.,TRBD2,CASSLASGGGETQYF,TGTGCCAGCAGTTTGGCTAGCGGGGGAGGAGAGACCCAGTACTTC
TRBV7-9,TRBJ2-2,.,TRBD1,CASSSPGTGSTGELFF,TGTGCCAGCAGTTCCCCCGGGACAGGGAGTACCGGGGAGCTGTTTTTT
TRBV18,TRBJ1-5,.,TRBD1,CASSIRGDQPQHF,TGTGCCAGCTCAATCAGGGGGGACCAGCCCCAGCATTTT
TRBV10-3,TRBJ1-3,.,TRBD1,CAIGQGASGNTIYF,TGTGCCATCGGACAGGGGGCTTCCGGAAACACCATATATTTT
TRBV27,TRBJ2-1,once,.,CASSLQGGGPYNEQFF,TGTGCCAGCAGTTTGCAAGGGGGGGGACCTTACAATGAGCAGTTCTTC
TRBV4-3,TRBJ1-1,.,.,CASSSGGINTEAFF,TGCGCCAGCAGCTCGGGGGGCATAAACACTGAAGCTTTCTTT
TRBV19,TRBJ1-5,.,TRBD1,CASSPTSGTGGGIRNQPQHF,TGTGCCAGTAGCCCAACTTCCGGGACAGGGGGCGGTATCCGCAATCAGCCCCAGCATTTT
TRBV25-1,TRBJ1-1,.,TRBD1,CASSEGQGALYF,TGTGCCAGCAGTGAGGGACAGGGGGCCCTTTACTTT
TRBV7-2,TRBJ2-1,few,.,CASSLMTARDEQFF,TGTGCCAGCAGCTTAATGACTGCCCGCGATGAGCAGTTCTTC
TRBV7-9,TRBJ1-6,.,TRBD1,CASSLTQGADSPLHF,TGTGCCAGCAGCTTAACGCAGGGGGCGGACTCACCCCTCCACTTT
TRBV13,TRBJ2-3,.,TRBD2,CASSHSGGADTQYF,TGTGCCAGCAGCCATAGCGGGGGAGCAGATACGCAGTATTTT
TRBV2,TRBJ1-1,.,TRBD1,CASSLQGARDEAFF,TGTGCCAGCAGCCTACAGGGGGCTCGGGATGAAGCTTTCTTT